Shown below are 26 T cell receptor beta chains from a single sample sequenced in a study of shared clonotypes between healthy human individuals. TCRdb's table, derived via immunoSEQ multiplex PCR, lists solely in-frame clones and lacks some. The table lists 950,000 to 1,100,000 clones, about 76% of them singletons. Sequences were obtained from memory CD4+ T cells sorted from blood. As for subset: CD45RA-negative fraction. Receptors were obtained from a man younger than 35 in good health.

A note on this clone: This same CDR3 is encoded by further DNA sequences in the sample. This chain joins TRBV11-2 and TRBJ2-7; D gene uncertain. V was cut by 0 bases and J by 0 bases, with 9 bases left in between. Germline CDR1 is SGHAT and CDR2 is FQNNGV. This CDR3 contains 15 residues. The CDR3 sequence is CASSLEGGVSYEQYF. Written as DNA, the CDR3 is TGTGCCAGCAGCTTAGAAGGTGGAGTCTCCTACGAGCAGTACTTC. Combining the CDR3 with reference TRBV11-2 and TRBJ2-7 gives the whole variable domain EAGVAQSPRYKIIEKRQSVAFWCNPISGHATLYWYQQILGQGPKLLIQFQNNGVVDDSQLPKDRFSAERLKGVDSTLKIQPAKLEDSAVYLCASSLEGGVSYEQYFGPGTRLTVT.

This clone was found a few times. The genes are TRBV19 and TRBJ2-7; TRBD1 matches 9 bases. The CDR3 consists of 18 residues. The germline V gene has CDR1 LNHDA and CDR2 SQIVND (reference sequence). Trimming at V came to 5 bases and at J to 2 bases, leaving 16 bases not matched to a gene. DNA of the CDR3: TGTGCCAGTAGTTCTCTACTCATCTCGGGACAGGGTACCTACGAGCAGTACTTC. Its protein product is CASSSLLISGQGTYEQYF.

This CDR3 is CASTQGNYGYTF. The CDR3 nucleotides are TGTGCCAGCACACAGGGGAACTATGGCTACACCTTC. This chain uses TRBV6-5 with TRBJ1-2; 7 bases agree with TRBD1. CDR1 is MNHEY and CDR2 is SVGAGI in the germline V gene. Trimming took 7 bases from V and 2 from J; bases not matched to a gene: 1. This CDR3 spans 12 amino acids.

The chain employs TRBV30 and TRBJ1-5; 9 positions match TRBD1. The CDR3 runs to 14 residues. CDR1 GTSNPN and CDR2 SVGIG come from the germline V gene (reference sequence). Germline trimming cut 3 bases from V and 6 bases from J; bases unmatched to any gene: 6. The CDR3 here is CAWRAQGAIQPQHF. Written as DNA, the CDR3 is TGTGCCTGGAGGGCACAGGGGGCGATTCAGCCCCAGCATTTT.

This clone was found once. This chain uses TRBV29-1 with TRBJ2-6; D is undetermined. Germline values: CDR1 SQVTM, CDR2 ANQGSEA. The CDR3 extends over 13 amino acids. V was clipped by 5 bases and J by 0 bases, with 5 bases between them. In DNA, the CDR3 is TGCAGCGTTTCAGGCTCTGGGGCCAACGTCCTGACTTTC. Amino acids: CSVSGSGANVLTF.

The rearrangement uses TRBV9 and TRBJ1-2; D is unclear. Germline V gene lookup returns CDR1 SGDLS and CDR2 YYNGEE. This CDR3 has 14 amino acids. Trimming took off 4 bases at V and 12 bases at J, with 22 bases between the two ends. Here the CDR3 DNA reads TGTGCCAGCAGCCTAGCGAGTTATGGACCGGCCCACACCTTC. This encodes CASSLASYGPAHTF.

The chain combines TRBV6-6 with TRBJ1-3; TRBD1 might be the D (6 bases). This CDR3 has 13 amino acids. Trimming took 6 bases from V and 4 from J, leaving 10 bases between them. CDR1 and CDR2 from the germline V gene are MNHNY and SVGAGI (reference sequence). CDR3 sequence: CASRQTGGNTIYF. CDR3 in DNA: TGTGCCAGCAGACAGACAGGAGGAAACACCATATATTTT.

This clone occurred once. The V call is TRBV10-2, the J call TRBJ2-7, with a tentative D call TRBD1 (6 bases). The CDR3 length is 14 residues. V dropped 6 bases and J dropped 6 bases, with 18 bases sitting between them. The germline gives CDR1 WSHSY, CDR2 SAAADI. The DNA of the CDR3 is TGCGCCAGCAGAGGACAGAGCCAAGGAAGCGAGCAGTACTTC. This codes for CASRGQSQGSEQYF.

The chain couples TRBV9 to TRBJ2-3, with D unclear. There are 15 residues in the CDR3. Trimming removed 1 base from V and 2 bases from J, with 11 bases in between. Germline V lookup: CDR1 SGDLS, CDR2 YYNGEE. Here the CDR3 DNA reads TGTGCCAGCAGCGTATCAGGTACTTCCACAGATACGCAGTATTTT. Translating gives CASSVSGTSTDTQYF.

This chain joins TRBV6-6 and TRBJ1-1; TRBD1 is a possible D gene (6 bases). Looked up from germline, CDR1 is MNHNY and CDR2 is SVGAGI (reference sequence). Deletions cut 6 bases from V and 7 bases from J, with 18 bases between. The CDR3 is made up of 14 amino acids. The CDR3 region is CASSLYPQGGEAFF. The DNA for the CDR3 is TGTGCCAGCAGCCTATACCCACAGGGTGGTGAAGCTTTCTTT.

CDR3 protein: CASSGVGGRSTDTQYF. The CDR3 coding sequence is TGTGCCAGCAGCGGGGTCGGCGGGAGAAGCACAGATACGCAGTATTTT. This rearrangement joins TRBV5-6 to TRBJ2-3; 7 bases match TRBD2. V shed 4 bases and J 0 bases; nucleotides not matched to a gene: 8. The V gene's germline CDR1 is SGHDT and CDR2 YYEEEE. The CDR3 covers 16 residues.

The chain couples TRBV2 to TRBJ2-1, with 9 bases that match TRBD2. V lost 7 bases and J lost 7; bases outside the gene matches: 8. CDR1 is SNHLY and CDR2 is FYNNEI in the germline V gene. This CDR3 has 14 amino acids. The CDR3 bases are TGTGCCAGCAAGGGCCGTAGCGGGAGTAATGAGCAGTTCTTC. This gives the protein CASKGRSGSNEQFF. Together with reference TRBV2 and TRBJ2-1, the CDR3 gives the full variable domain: EPEVTQTPSHQVTQMGQEVILRCVPISNHLYFYWYRQILGQKVEFLVSFYNNEISEKSEIFDDQFSVERPDGSNFTLKIRSTKLEDSAMYFCASKGRSGSNEQFFGPGTRLTVL.

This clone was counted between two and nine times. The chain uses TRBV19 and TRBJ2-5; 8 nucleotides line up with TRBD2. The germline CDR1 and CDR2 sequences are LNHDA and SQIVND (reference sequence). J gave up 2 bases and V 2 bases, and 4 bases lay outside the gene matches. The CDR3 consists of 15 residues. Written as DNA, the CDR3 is TGTGCCAGTAGTATAAGTAGCGGGACACAAGAGACCCAGTACTTC. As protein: CASSISSGTQETQYF.

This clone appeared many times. CDR3 sequence reads: CASKRDGTYEQYF. For the CDR3, the DNA is TGTGCCAGCAAACGGGACGGTACCTACGAGCAGTACTTC. The chain carries TRBV28 and TRBJ2-7, with D possibly being TRBD1 or TRBD2 (5 bases each). This CDR3 comprises 13 residues. In germline, CDR1 is MDHEN, CDR2 SYDVKM. With 7 bases removed from V and 2 bases from J, the gap between germline ends came to 12 bases.

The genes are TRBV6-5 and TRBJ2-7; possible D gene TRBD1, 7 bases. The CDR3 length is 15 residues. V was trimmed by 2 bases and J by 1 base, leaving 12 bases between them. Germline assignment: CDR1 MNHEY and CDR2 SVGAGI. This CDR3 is CASSYMAGGSYEQYF. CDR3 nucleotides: TGTGCCAGCAGTTACATGGCAGGGGGGTCCTACGAGCAGTACTTC.

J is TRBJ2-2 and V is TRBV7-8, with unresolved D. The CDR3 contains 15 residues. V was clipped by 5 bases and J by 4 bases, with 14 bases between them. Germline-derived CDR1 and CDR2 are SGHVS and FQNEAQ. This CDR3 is CASSAAQSFTGELFF. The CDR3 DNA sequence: TGTGCCAGCAGCGCGGCACAGTCCTTCACCGGGGAGCTGTTTTTT.

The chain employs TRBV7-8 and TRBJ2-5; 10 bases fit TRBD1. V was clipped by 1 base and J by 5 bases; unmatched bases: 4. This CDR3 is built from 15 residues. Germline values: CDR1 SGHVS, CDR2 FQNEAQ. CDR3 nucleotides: TGTGCCAGCAGCTTAGGGACAGGGGGTTGGGAGACCCAGTACTTC. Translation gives CASSLGTGGWETQYF.

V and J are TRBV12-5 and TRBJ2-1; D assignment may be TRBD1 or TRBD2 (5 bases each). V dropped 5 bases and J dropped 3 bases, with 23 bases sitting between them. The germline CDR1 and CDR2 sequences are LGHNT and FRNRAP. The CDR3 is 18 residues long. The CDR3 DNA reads TGTGCTAGTGGTCCGCCCGGCTCGACAGTAGCGAACTACAATGAGCAGTTCTTC. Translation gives CASGPPGSTVANYNEQFF.

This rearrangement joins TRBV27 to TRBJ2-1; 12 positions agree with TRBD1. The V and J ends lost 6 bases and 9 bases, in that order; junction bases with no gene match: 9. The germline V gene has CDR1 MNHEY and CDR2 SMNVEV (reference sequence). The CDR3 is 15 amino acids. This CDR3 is CASRTGTGGTGEQFF. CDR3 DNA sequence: TGTGCCAGCAGGACCGGGACAGGGGGCACGGGTGAGCAGTTCTTC.

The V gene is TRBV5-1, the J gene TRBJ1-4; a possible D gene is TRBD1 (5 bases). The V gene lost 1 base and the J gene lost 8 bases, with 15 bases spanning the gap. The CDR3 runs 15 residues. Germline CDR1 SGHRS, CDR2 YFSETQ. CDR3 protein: CASSLSGTDREKLFF. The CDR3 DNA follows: TGCGCCAGCAGCTTGTCCGGGACCGATAGAGAAAAACTGTTTTTT.

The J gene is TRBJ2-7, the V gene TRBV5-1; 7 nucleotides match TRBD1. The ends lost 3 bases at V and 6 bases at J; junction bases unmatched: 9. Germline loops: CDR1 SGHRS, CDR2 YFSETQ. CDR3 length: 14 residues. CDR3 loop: CASSSGTDKGEQYF. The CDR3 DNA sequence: TGCGCCAGCAGCTCCGGGACAGATAAGGGCGAGCAGTACTTC.

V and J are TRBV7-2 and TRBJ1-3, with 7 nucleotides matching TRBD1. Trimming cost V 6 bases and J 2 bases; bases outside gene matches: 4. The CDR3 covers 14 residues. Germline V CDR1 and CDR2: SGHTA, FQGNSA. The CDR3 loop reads CASSRDRAGNTIYF. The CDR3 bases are TGTGCCAGCAGTCGTGACAGGGCTGGAAACACCATATATTTT.

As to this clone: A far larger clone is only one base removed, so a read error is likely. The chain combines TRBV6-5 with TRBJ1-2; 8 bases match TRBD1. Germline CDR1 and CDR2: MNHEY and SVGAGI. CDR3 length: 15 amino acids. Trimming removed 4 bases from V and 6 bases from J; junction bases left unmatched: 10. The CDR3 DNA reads TGTGCCAGCAGTTCTGGACAGGGAATAAACCATGGCTACACCTTC. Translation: CASSSGQGINHGYTF.

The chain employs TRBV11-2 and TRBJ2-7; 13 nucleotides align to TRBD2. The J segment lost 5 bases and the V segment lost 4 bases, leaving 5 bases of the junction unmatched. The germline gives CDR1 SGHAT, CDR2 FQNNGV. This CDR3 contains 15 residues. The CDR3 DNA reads TGTGCCAGCAGCTACGGACTAGCGGGGGTAGACGAGCAGTACTTC. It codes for CASSYGLAGVDEQYF.

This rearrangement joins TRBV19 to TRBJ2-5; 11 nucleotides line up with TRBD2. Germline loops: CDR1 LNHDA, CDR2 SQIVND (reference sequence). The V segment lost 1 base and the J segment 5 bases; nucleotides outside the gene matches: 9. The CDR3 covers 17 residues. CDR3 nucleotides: TGTGCCAGTAGTATAGTCCCGGGACTAGCGGTGCGCGAGACCCAGTACTTC. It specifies CASSIVPGLAVRETQYF.

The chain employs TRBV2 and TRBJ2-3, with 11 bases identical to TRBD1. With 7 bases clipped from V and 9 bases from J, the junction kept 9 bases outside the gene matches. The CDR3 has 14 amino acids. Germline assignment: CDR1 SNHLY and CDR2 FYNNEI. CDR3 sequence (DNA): TGTGCCAGCACCACGGGACAGGGGGGCGGGACGCAGTATTTT. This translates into CASTTGQGGGTQYF.